The 18 T cell receptor beta chains listed next were all sequenced from one sample in a study of naive and memory T cell subsets. Both TRBC1 and TRBC2 were covered by a beta constant-region primer of two equimolar oligonucleotides. Ligated cDNA was amplified by four rounds of PCR with nested alpha and beta constant-region primers and SP2. MiXCR, run by TCRdb on the UMI-ligation and nested PCR reads, gives a single entry per CDR3 protein. The data hold around 130,000 distinct CDR3 sequences, with 35% to 40% observed a single time. The source material was central memory CD4+ T cells from blood. Receptors originate from a human donor in good health.

V gene TRBV20-1 combines with J gene TRBJ2-7, with 12 positions matching TRBD2. V trimming: 3 bases; J trimming: 3 bases; junction bases outside the gene matches: 6. The V gene's germline CDR1 is DFQATT and CDR2 SNEGSKA (reference sequence). The CDR3 has 15 residues. CDR3 amino acids: CSARLTSGRVYEQYF. CDR3 nucleotide sequence: TGCAGTGCTAGGTTGACTAGCGGGAGAGTCTACGAGCAGTACTTC.

This clonotype was recorded a few times. This chain connects TRBV2 to TRBJ2-7, with TRBD1 matching over 8 bases. The germline gives CDR1 SNHLY, CDR2 FYNNEI. There are 14 residues in the CDR3. V lost 6 bases to trimming and J lost 6 bases; unmatched junction nucleotides: 10. DNA for the CDR3: TGTGCCAGCAGAAGACAGGGGATCATCGTCGAGCAGTACTTC. This sequence encodes CASRRQGIIVEQYF.

This rearrangement joins TRBV2 to TRBJ1-2, with a weak D call TRBD1 (5 bases). The CDR3 spans 15 residues. The germline CDR1 and CDR2 sequences are SNHLY and FYNNEI. Trimming took off 7 bases at V and 8 bases at J, with 23 bases between the two ends. CDR3 amino acids: CASTPKGPRREGYTF. For the CDR3, the DNA is TGTGCCAGCACACCAAAGGGGCCGCGGAGAGAGGGCTACACCTTC.

Comments on this clonotype: Relative to the germline gene, one junction end is altered; a read error may explain this. The chain has TRBV12-3 or TRBV12-4 and TRBJ1-6; the D gene is possibly TRBD1 (6 bases). This CDR3 contains 12 residues. In DNA form, the CDR3 reads TGTGCCAGCAGCACGACAGAGGGGGTCCGAGCCTTT. Translating it yields CASSTTEGVRAF.

This clonotype has at least ten counts. The chain has TRBV3-1 and TRBJ2-7; TRBD1 agrees at 8 bases. CDR1 and CDR2 from the germline V gene are LGHDT and YNNKEL (reference sequence). The CDR3 runs to 13 residues. With 4 bases clipped from V and 5 bases from J, the junction kept 4 bases outside the gene matches. CDR3 in amino acids: CASSRQGYDEQYF. CDR3 in DNA: TGTGCCAGCAGCCGACAGGGGTACGACGAGCAGTACTTC.

The chain links TRBV10-2 to TRBJ2-7; the match to TRBD2 covers 7 bases. The CDR3 totals 12 residues. Germline trimming cut 3 bases from V and 7 bases from J; bases unmatched to any gene: 3. Germline V lookup: CDR1 WSHSY, CDR2 SAAADI. This CDR3 is CASSERTREQYF. CDR3 coding DNA: TGCGCCAGCAGTGAAAGGACTAGAGAGCAGTACTTC.

This clonotype showed up just a few times. V and J are TRBV7-9 and TRBJ1-4; tentatively, D is TRBD1 (5 bases). The CDR3 length is 16 residues. Germline V gene lookup returns CDR1 SEHNR and CDR2 FQNEAQ (reference sequence). Deletions cut 1 base from V and 0 bases from J, with 9 bases between. Here the CDR3 DNA reads TGTGCCAGCAGCTTAGGGGGGACTACAACTAATGAAAAACTGTTTTTT. Its protein product is CASSLGGTTTNEKLFF.

The V call is TRBV18, the J call TRBJ2-2, with D uncertain. This CDR3 contains 14 residues. Germline V gene lookup returns CDR1 KGHSH and CDR2 LQKENI. V gave up 5 bases and J gave up 1 base, with 8 bases separating them. The CDR3 region has the DNA TGTGCCAGCTCAGAGGACGGGAACACCGGGGAGCTGTTTTTT. This gives the protein CASSEDGNTGELFF.

This clonotype was counted only a few times. The genes are TRBV14 and TRBJ1-2; possibly TRBD1 for D (5 bases). Per germline, CDR1 SGHDN and CDR2 FVKESK. The CDR3 consists of 17 residues. Trimming stripped 1 base from V and 2 bases from J, with 17 bases between. CDR3 protein: CASSQGGRQSRNYGYTF. The CDR3 DNA reads as TGTGCCAGCAGCCAAGGGGGACGACAAAGTAGAAACTATGGCTACACCTTC.

CDR3 coding DNA: TGTGCCACCAGTGACCGGACTAGCGGGATTCTCGATGAGCAGTTCTTC. Protein: CATSDRTSGILDEQFF. The V and J genes are TRBV24-1 and TRBJ2-1; 12 nucleotides line up with TRBD2. CDR3 length: 16 amino acids. Trimming at V came to 4 bases and at J to 8 bases, leaving 8 bases not matched to a gene. The V gene's germline CDR1 is KGHDR and CDR2 SFDVKD.

The chain recombines TRBV7-9 with TRBJ2-7, with 8 positions matching TRBD1. J gave up 3 bases and V 3 bases, and 7 bases lay outside the gene matches. The CDR3 loop spans 15 amino acids. Germline CDR1 SEHNR, CDR2 FQNEAQ (reference sequence). CDR3 sequence: CASSFPGQGIYEQYF. The DNA of the CDR3 is TGTGCCAGCAGCTTTCCCGGACAGGGTATCTACGAGCAGTACTTC.

The chain uses TRBV7-2 and TRBJ2-5; D perhaps matches TRBD2 (5 bases). Between the trimmed V and J ends, which lost 7 bases and 2 bases, there was a span of 20 bases. The CDR3 consists of 16 residues. Germline V gene data show CDR1 as SGHTA and CDR2 as FQGNSA. The CDR3 spells CASTIAGTLRQETQYF. CDR3 nucleotide sequence: TGTGCCAGCACGATCGCGGGCACCCTCAGGCAAGAGACCCAGTACTTC.

The chain joins TRBV7-3 to TRBJ1-1, with 10 bases matching TRBD1. With V trimmed by 5 bases and J by 3 bases, 3 bases remained unmatched. Looked up from germline, CDR1 is SGHTA and CDR2 is FQGTGA. The CDR3 is 14 amino acids. CDR3 DNA: TGTGCCAGCAGCCGGGACAGGGGTGACACTGAAGCTTTCTTT. Translated, it gives CASSRDRGDTEAFF.

The chain links TRBV4-2 to TRBJ2-3; TRBD2 aligns across 7 bases. Germline CDR1 reads LGHNA; CDR2 reads YNFKEQ. After removal of 0 bases from V and 14 bases from J, the junction contained 17 bases not matched to a gene. The CDR3 has 16 amino acids. CDR3 loop: CASSQDWAGAFRVRYF. In DNA form, the CDR3 reads TGTGCCAGCAGCCAAGATTGGGCGGGAGCCTTTCGTGTCCGGTATTTT.

V and J are TRBV12-3 or TRBV12-4 and TRBJ2-3; 7 bases are shared with TRBD2. The CDR3 is made up of 15 amino acids. Trimming at V came to 6 bases and at J to 1 base, leaving 7 bases not matched to a gene. The CDR3 sequence: CASSPPRGGTDTQYF. The CDR3 coding sequence is TGTGCCAGCAGCCCTCCTCGGGGGGGCACAGATACGCAGTATTTT.

The chain couples TRBV15 to TRBJ2-4, with 11 bases lining up with TRBD2. Looked up from germline, CDR1 is LNHNV and CDR2 is YYDKDF (reference sequence). The CDR3 spans 16 residues. Trimming took 4 bases from V and 6 from J; bases not matched to a gene: 8. CDR3 region: CATSTVTSGMGNIQYF. CDR3 in DNA: TGTGCCACCAGCACCGTGACTAGCGGGATGGGAAACATTCAGTACTTC.

V usage is TRBV12-3 or TRBV12-4 and J usage is TRBJ2-1, with 10 bases identical to TRBD2. CDR3 size: 15 residues. J gave up 4 bases and V 6 bases, and 6 bases lay outside the gene matches. The CDR3 loop is CASSRLAGGYNEQFF. The CDR3 nucleotides read TGTGCCAGCAGCCGACTAGCGGGTGGATACAATGAGCAGTTCTTC.

As to this clonotype: The junction differs from germline at one of its ends, possibly a read error. This chain connects TRBV24-1 to TRBJ2-6; D not certain. This CDR3 has 16 residues. CDR1 and CDR2 (germline): KGHDR, SFDVKD. CDR3 in amino acids: CATSDLLPSGANVLTF. The CDR3 DNA reads TGCGCCACCAGTGATTTGCTTCCCTCTGGGGCCAACGTCCTGACTTTC.